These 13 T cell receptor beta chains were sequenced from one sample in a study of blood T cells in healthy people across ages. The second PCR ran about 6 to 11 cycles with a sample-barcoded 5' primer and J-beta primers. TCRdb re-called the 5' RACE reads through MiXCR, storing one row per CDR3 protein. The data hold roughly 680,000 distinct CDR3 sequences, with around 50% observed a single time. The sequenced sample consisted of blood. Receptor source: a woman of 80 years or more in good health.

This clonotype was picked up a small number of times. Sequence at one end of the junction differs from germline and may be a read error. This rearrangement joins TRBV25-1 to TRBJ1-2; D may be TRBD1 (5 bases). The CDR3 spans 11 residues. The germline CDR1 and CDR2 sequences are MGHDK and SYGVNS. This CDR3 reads CASSAGGGYTF. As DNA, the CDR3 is TGTGCCAGCAGTGCTGGGGGTGGCTACACCTTT.

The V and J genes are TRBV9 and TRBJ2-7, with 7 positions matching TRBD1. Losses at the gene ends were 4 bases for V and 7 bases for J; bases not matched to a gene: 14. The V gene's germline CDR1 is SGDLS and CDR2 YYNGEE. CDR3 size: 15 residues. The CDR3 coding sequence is TGTGCCAGCAGCCCCCGGGACAGAACCTACAATGAGCAGTACTTC. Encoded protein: CASSPRDRTYNEQYF.

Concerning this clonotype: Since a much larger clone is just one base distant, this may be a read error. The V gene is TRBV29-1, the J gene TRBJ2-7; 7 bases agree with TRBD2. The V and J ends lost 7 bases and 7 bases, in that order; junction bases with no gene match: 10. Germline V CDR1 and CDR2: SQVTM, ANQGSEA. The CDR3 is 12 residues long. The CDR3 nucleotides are TGCAGCGCGAGGAGCAGCGGGAATGAGCAGTACTTC. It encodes CSARSSGNEQYF.

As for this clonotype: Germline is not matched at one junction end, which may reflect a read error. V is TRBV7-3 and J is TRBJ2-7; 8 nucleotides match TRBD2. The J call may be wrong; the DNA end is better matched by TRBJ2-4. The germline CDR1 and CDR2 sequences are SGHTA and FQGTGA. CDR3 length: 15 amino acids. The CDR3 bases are TGTGTCAGCACCGGTCGCGGGACTAGTGGTAACATTCAGTACTTC. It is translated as CVSTGRGTSGNIQYF.

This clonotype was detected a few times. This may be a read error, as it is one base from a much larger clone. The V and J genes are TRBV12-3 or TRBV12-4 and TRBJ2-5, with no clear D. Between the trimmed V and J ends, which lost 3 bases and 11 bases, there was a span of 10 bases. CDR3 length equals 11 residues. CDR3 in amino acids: CASSFRNEQYF. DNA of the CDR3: TGTGCCAGCAGTTTCAGGAATGAGCAGTACTTC.

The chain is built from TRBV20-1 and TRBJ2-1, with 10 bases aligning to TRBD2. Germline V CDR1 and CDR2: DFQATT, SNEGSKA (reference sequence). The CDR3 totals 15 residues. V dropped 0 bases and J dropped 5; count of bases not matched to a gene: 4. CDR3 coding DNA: TGCAGTGCTAGAGAACCAGGACTAGCGGACAATGAGCAGTTCTTC. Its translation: CSAREPGLADNEQFF.

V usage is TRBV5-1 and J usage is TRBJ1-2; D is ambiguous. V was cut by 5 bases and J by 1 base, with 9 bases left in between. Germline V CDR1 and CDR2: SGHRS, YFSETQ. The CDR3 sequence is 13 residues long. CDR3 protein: CASSDTDNYGYTF. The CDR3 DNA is TGCGCCAGCAGTGACACCGATAACTATGGCTACACCTTC.

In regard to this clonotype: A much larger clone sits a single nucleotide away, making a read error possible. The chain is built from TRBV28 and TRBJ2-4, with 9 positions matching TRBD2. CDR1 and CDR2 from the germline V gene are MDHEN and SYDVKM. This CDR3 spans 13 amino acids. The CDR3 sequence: CASHRLAENTQYF. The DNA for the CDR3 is TGTGCCAGCCACCGACTAGCGGAAAACACTCAGTACTTC.

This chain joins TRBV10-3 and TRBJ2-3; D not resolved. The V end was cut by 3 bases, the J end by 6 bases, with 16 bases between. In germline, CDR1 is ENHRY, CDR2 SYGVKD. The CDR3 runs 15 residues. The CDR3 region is CAISDGPLGTDTQYF. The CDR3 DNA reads TGTGCCATCAGTGATGGTCCCCTTGGTACGGATACGCAGTATTTT.

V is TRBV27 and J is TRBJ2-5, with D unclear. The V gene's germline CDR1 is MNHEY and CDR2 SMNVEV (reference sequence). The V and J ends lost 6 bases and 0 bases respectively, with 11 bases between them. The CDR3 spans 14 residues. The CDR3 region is CASSPGRNQETQYF. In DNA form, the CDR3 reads TGTGCCAGCAGCCCAGGACGGAACCAAGAGACCCAGTACTTC.

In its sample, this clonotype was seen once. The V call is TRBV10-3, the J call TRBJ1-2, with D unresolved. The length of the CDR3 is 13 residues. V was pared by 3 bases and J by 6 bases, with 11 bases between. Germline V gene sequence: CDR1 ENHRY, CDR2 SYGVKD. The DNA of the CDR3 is TGTGCCATCAGTGATGATGGTCTCGATGGCTACACCTTC. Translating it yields CAISDDGLDGYTF.

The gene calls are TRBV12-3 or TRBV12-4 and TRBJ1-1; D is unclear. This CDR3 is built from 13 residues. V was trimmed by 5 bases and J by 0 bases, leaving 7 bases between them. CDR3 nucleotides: TGTGCCAGCAGTCCATATTTGAACACTGAAGCTTTCTTT. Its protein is CASSPYLNTEAFF.

The CDR3 spells CASSDSPGGEQYF. CDR3 in DNA: TGTGCCAGCAGTGACTCGCCAGGGGGCGAGCAGTACTTC. This sequence joins TRBV6-1 and TRBJ2-5; 7 nucleotides line up with TRBD1. Gene TRBJ2-7 matches the end of the DNA better, so the J call may be wrong. Germline V gene sequence: CDR1 MNHNS, CDR2 SASEGT. This CDR3 comprises 13 residues.